This T cell receptor beta chain was captured in a study of neurological immune-mediated disorders (dated by TCRdb to the late 2010s). Turning to the overall study: Peripheral blood TCR-beta repertoires from patients with HTLV-I-associated myelopathy (HAM/TSP), patients with multiple sclerosis, and healthy controls were compared in the study using UMI-based sequencing. Longitudinal HAM/TSP and healthy donors were sampled at 3 time-points each (about 3-40 month intervals). Longitudinal samples, technical triplicates and paired sorted CD4+ and CD8+ T-cell subsets, alongside PBMC samples, were included among the approximately 98 TCR-beta libraries. The cohort comprised 60 to 75 subjects: roughly 15 HAM/TSP patients, approximately 34 multiple sclerosis patients and around 20 healthy controls. Summary of the overall study and its limitations: The highest TCR clonal expansion was observed in HAM/TSP patients, whereas the lowest was observed in MS patients, even when compared with healthy controls. No identical CDR3 amino acid sequences were shared among expanded clones across subjects, suggesting private TCR-beta repertoires in all groups.

The CDR3 runs 12 residues from the cysteine to the phenylalanine. Only the CDR3 DNA stays, 36 bases, in frame from base 1. V and J lose 7 bases and 5 bases, and a span of 9 bases separates them. From a lookup of the germline V gene (reference sequence), CDR1 and CDR2 are LGHDT and YNNKEL. The sample holds many counts of this clonotype. Its antigen remains undetermined. Within one base of it there is no much larger clone, and no base qualities were kept. This specimen's time point label, per the study, means: longitudinal time-point 1 (baseline). For the unsorted PBMC libraries, 2 million PBMCs were stored in RNAlater at -80 degrees C until RNA extraction and were used to generate the libraries. Peripheral blood was subjected to Ficoll-Hypaque density gradient centrifugation to isolate PBMCs, which were then cryopreserved in liquid nitrogen. cDNA was synthesized by template-switch 5'RACE using a primer carrying a 10-nucleotide random unique molecular identifier by which each TCR transcript was tagged. Over 200 million TCR-beta sequences, covering 15-18 subjects, were produced in each sequencing run. The RNeasy kit was used for extraction of total RNA. Using the KAPA Real-time Library Amplification kit, TCR-beta VDJ regions were amplified with primers for the TCR constant region and the 5'RACE anchor. Sample indexes and Illumina adaptors were added in a first PCR, and a second PCR then increased library yield. After purification with Ampure beads, the TCR product of roughly 650 bp was size-selected on a 2% E-gel SizeSelection system. Before pooling, libraries had their quality checked on a Bioanalyzer, their concentration measured with Qubit, and their quantity determined with the Kapa Library Quantification kit. Libraries were sequenced paired-end 2 x 150 bp on an Illumina HiSeq 2500. To increase sequence diversity, about 25-30% phiX was spiked into each library pool. From the authors' description of their analysis: Quality-filtered reads were processed with the UMI-based MiGEC pipeline, which removed over 75% of raw TCR sequences during error correction. VDJ genes were aligned to IMGT germline references, and clonotypes were defined by unique CDR3 amino acid sequence plus V-J genes. Clonal expansion, Shannon diversity and CDR3 relatedness were evaluated with VDJtools (CalcPairwiseDistances, ClusterSamples), while phylogenetic trees were built in CLCbio workbench. Expanded clones were defined as having at least 8 unique UMIs, based on coefficient-of-variation modelling across technical triplicates. Starting from the raw public reads, TCRdb applied fastp trimming at Q25, assembled clones with MiXCR and retained in-frame beta chains. Duplicate CDR3 protein sequences are folded into a single record with the most common DNA and genes. The V and J calls and clone size are TCRdb's, not the authors'. This sample lists some 77,000 distinct CDR3 sequences; approximately 15% were detected once. The ten largest make up about 4.6% of the sample.

The V gene is TRBV3-1 and the J gene is TRBJ2-1, with the D gene not clear enough to name. The sequencing input was PBMCs. The TCR originated in a female donor with HTLV-1-associated myelopathy (HAM/TSP). The CDR3: CASTQRNNEQFF. The nucleotide sequence reads TGTGCCAGCACACAGAGGAACAATGAGCAGTTCTTC.